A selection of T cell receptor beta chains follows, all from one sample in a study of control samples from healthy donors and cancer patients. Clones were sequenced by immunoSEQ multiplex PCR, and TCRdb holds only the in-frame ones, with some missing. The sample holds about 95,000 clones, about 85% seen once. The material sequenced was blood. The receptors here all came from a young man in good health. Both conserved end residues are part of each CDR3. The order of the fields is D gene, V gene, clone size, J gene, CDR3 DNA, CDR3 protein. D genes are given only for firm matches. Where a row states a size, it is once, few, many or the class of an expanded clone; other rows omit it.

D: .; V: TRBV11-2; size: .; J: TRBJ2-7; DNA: TGTGCCAGCAGCGAGGGAGGGGGGCCCTCCTACGAGCAGTACTTC; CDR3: CASSEGGGPSYEQYF
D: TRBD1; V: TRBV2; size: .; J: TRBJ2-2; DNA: TGTGCCAGCAGTGAATGGACAGGGGGCACCGGGGAGCTGTTTTTT; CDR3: CASSEWTGGTGELFF
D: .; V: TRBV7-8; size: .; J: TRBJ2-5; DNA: TGTGCCAGCAGCCGCGGACACGGAGAGACCCAGTACTTC; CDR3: CASSRGHGETQYF
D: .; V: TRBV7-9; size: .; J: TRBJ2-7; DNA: TGTGCCAGCAGCTTGTGGGACGCGCTCCTGGTCGAGCAGTACTTC; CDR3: CASSLWDALLVEQYF
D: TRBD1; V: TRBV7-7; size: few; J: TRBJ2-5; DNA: TGTGCCAGCAGCGCCGGGACAGGGGCATTAGAGACCCAGTACTTC; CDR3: CASSAGTGALETQYF
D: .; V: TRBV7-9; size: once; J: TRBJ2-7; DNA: TGTGCCAGCAGCTCTCAGACCTACGAGCAGTACTTC; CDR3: CASSSQTYEQYF
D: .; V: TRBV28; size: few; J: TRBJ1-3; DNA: TGTGCCAGCGGGCTGGAGGGGGGGAATGGAAACACCATATATTTT; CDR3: CASGLEGGNGNTIYF
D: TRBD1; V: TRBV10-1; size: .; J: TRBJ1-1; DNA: TGCGCCAGCAGTGAGGACAGGGATCCCACTGAAGCTTTCTTT; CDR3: CASSEDRDPTEAFF
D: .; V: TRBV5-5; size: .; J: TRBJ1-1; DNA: TGTGCCAGCAGCTTGGACGTCAGGTGGAACACTGAAGCTTTCTTT; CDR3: CASSLDVRWNTEAFF
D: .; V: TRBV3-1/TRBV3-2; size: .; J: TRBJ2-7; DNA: TGTGCCAGCAGCCCTGCTCCCCTAACCGGGATCTACGAGCAGTACTTC; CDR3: CASSPAPLTGIYEQYF
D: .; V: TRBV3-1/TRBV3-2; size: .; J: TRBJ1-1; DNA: TGTGCCAGCAGCCAAGAAGCGGACATTTTGAACACTGAAGCTTTCTTT; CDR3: CASSQEADILNTEAFF